Listed here are 5 T cell receptor beta chains from one sample, sequenced in a study of beta chain features in type 1 diabetes. Since all of the isolated RNA was reverse transcribed, expressed TCRB transcripts were what got sequenced. Only in-frame clones appear in the TCRdb table, and some are missing; sequencing was by immunoSEQ multiplex PCR. The top ten hold roughly 1.4% of the sample, which has 120,000 to 150,000 clones, less than 9% seen once. Sequences were obtained from central memory CD4+ T cells from blood. These receptors all stem from a woman in her thirties in good health.

Ten or more counts support this clone. V is TRBV11-1 and J is TRBJ2-2; TRBD2 aligns across 8 bases. Germline CDR1 SGHAT, CDR2 FQDESV (reference sequence). The CDR3 consists of 17 residues. Unmatched junction bases numbered 8, after V lost 5 bases and J lost 0 bases. CDR3 amino acids: CASSRTSGGSNTGELFF. CDR3 in DNA: TGTGCCAGCAGCCGTACTAGCGGAGGTTCGAACACCGGGGAGCTGTTTTTT.

This clone was counted only a few times. V and J are TRBV11-3 and TRBJ2-3; 9 bases fit TRBD2. Germline values: CDR1 SGHNT, CDR2 YENEEA. V trimming: 6 bases; J trimming: 4 bases; junction bases outside the gene matches: 8. The CDR3 sequence is 15 residues long. CDR3 in DNA: TGTGCCAGCAGTGGGCGGGAGGGCGGCGCAGATACGCAGTATTTT. It encodes CASSGREGGADTQYF.

This clone was counted only a few times. The chain carries TRBV7-2 and TRBJ2-7; TRBD1 matches 8 bases. The germline V gene has CDR1 SGHTA and CDR2 FQGNSA. V was pared by 5 bases and J by 2 bases, with 5 bases of the junction left unmatched. This CDR3 contains 14 residues. The CDR3 bases are TGTGCCAGCAGCGGACAGGGTAGCACCTACGAGCAGTACTTC. Amino acid sequence: CASSGQGSTYEQYF.

Ten or more counts support this clone. The chain links TRBV29-1 to TRBJ1-3; D is possibly TRBD1 (6 bases). The ends were cut back, 6 bases at V and 5 bases at J, with 14 bases in the middle. Germline V CDR1 and CDR2: SQVTM, ANQGSEA. The CDR3 contains 13 residues. The CDR3 sequence is CSVLEQGRNTIYF. The DNA of the CDR3 is TGCAGCGTCTTAGAACAGGGTCGAAACACCATATATTTT.

This clone appeared a few times. V is TRBV25-1 and J is TRBJ1-4; D perhaps matches TRBD1 (5 bases). Trimming shortened V by 3 bases and J by 7 bases, and 18 bases separated the two germline ends. This CDR3 is built from 16 residues. CDR1 and CDR2 (germline): MGHDK, SYGVNS. In DNA, the CDR3 is TGTGCCAGCAGTGATCCTCCCGGTGGGGGGGGTGAAAAACTGTTTTTT. It translates to CASSDPPGGGGEKLFF.